The 16 T cell receptor beta chains reported below all come from one sample, sequenced in a study of regulatory T cells in long-lasting Graves disease. Arm-PCR of CDR3 regions and iRepertoire HTBI primers were the basis on which TCR beta libraries were built. TCRdb analysed the multiplex PCR reads with MiXCR anew, one entry per CDR3 protein. The table lists about 430,000 distinct CDR3 sequences, 14% to 15% of them singletons, with approximately 8% in the top ten. Time point noted: newly diagnosed GD, antithyroid drugs for less than 3 months. Extracted PBMC RNA gave rise to the TCR library. The data also belong to a second study, concerning T cells in Graves' hyperthyroidism and ophthalmopathy.

This material consisted of peripheral blood mononuclear cells (PBMCs), taken at new diagnosis, from a patient treated with antithyroid drugs. Every receptor here comes from a woman in her thirties or forties with Graves disease.

Details on this clonotype: Just one base apart from a much larger clone, this may be a read error. The chain uses TRBV20-1 and TRBJ2-3; the D is unclear. Germline CDR1 is DFQATT and CDR2 is SNEGSKA (reference sequence). Trimming pared 3 bases from V and 6 bases from J, leaving 16 bases between. The CDR3 consists of 14 residues. CDR3 sequence: CSARPPNSGDTQYF. In DNA form, the CDR3 reads TGCAGTGCTAGGCCACCGAATTCCGGGGATACGCAGTATTTT.

In its sample, this clonotype was seen once. The chain joins TRBV20-1 to TRBJ2-5; 7 nucleotides match TRBD2. Germline lookup yields CDR1 DFQATT and CDR2 SNEGSKA (reference sequence). The CDR3 spans 16 residues. Trimming cost V 0 bases and J 4 bases; bases outside gene matches: 11. As DNA, the CDR3 is TGCAGTGCTAGAGATTGGGAGGGACCGAGCCCAGAGACCCAGTACTTC. Translation: CSARDWEGPSPETQYF.

This clonotype was recorded at least ten times. This sequence joins TRBV6-1 and TRBJ1-6; D not resolved. The V gene lost 5 bases and the J gene lost 7 bases, with 6 bases spanning the gap. CDR3 length equals 12 residues. Germline CDR1 is MNHNS and CDR2 is SASEGT. The CDR3: CASSPRNSPLHF. The CDR3 DNA sequence: TGTGCCAGCAGTCCCAGGAATTCACCCCTCCACTTT.

This clonotype was counted between two and nine times. The chain combines TRBV5-1 with TRBJ1-4; 8 bases are a match to TRBD1. Germline-derived CDR1 and CDR2 are SGHRS and YFSETQ. The CDR3 contains 14 residues. With V trimmed by 3 bases and J by 7 bases, 5 bases remained unmatched. CDR3 sequence reads: CASSSRDRSEKLFF. The CDR3, as DNA: TGCGCCAGCAGCTCCCGGGACAGGTCTGAAAAACTGTTTTTT.

This clonotype has a count of ten or more. The chain employs TRBV11-1 and TRBJ2-5; TRBD2 might be the D (5 bases). Trimming took 5 bases from V and 1 from J, leaving 11 bases between them. The CDR3 has 14 residues. In germline, CDR1 is SGHAT, CDR2 FQDESV (reference sequence). CDR3 in DNA: TGTGCCAGCAGCCCAGCTAGCCCCCAAGAGACCCAGTACTTC. Encoded protein: CASSPASPQETQYF.

The sample holds many counts of this clonotype. The chain combines TRBV19 with TRBJ1-1; the D gene is possibly TRBD1 (5 bases). V dropped 6 bases and J dropped 5 bases, with 10 bases sitting between them. This CDR3 region has 12 residues. The germline V gene has CDR1 LNHDA and CDR2 SQIVND (reference sequence). The CDR3 DNA reads TGTGCCAGTAGACCGGGGGGGACTGAAGCTTTCTTT. It encodes CASRPGGTEAFF.

This clonotype was counted at least ten times. The chain has TRBV19 and TRBJ1-2, with D perhaps matching TRBD1 (6 bases). The V gene's germline CDR1 is LNHDA and CDR2 SQIVND (reference sequence). This CDR3 is built from 13 residues. The ends were cut back, 5 bases at V and 4 bases at J, with 11 bases in the middle. The CDR3 is CASSDQGPYGYTF. The CDR3, as DNA: TGTGCCAGTAGTGATCAGGGGCCCTATGGCTACACCTTC.

This clonotype was seen a handful of times. A junction end diverges from the germline sequence, so it may reflect a read error. The chain links TRBV19 to TRBJ1-2; tentative D call: TRBD1 (5 bases). The CDR3 is 14 amino acids. The germline CDR1 and CDR2 sequences are LNHDA and SQIVND (reference sequence). CDR3 protein: CASSVTASNYSYTF. The DNA of the CDR3 is TGTGCCAGTAGTGTGACAGCCTCCAACTATAGCTACACCTTC.

This clonotype was seen at least ten times. The V call is TRBV24-1, the J call TRBJ2-7; 8 positions match TRBD1. The V and J ends lost 4 bases and 3 bases, in that order; junction bases with no gene match: 7. Germline V gene sequence: CDR1 KGHDR, CDR2 SFDVKD. This CDR3 is built from 15 residues. CDR3 region: CATSDPRTGNYEQYF. Written as DNA, the CDR3 is TGTGCCACCAGTGACCCTAGGACAGGGAACTACGAGCAGTACTTC.

The V and J genes are TRBV28 and TRBJ1-5; D gene uncertain. Germline V CDR1 and CDR2: MDHEN, SYDVKM. Trimming cost V 7 bases and J 3 bases, with 10 bases left between them. The CDR3 covers 13 residues. The CDR3 loop reads CASMKGINQPQHF. The CDR3 DNA reads as TGTGCCAGCATGAAGGGAATCAATCAGCCCCAGCATTTT.

This clonotype was observed at least ten times. The CDR3 bases are TGTGCTAGTGGTTTGGTACTAAGCCTGAACACTGAAGCTTTCTTT. Translated: CASGLVLSLNTEAFF. The rearrangement links TRBV12-5 to TRBJ1-1; unclear D gene. Germline V gene sequence: CDR1 LGHNT, CDR2 FRNRAP. V lost 0 bases and J 0 bases, leaving 8 bases between the germline ends. The CDR3 totals 15 residues. The full variable domain, completed using reference TRBV12-5 and TRBJ1-1, is DARVTQTPRHKVTEMGQEVTMRCQPILGHNTVFWYRQTMMQGLELLAYFRNRAPLDDSGMPKDRFSAEMPDATLATLKIQPSEPRDSAVYFCASGLVLSLNTEAFFGQGTRLTVV.

The CDR3 bases are TGTGCCATCAAAGGAGCGGGGGGTGAAAAACTGTTTTTT. This sequence encodes CAIKGAGGEKLFF. The chain is built from TRBV10-3 and TRBJ1-4, with D possibly matching TRBD1 (5 bases). Trimming shortened V by 7 bases and J by 7 bases, and 13 bases separated the two germline ends. The CDR3 loop spans 13 amino acids. The germline gives CDR1 ENHRY, CDR2 SYGVKD.

This clonotype was seen more than once but under ten times. The chain has TRBV3-1 and TRBJ2-5; 12 positions agree with TRBD2. Unmatched junction bases numbered 7, after V lost 7 bases and J lost 4 bases. Looked up from germline, CDR1 is LGHDT and CDR2 is YNNKEL (reference sequence). The CDR3 contains 15 residues. The CDR3 is CASTPTGLAGETQYF. CDR3 sequence (DNA): TGTGCCAGCACACCTACGGGACTAGCGGGAGAGACCCAGTACTTC.

This clonotype was counted between two and nine times. V gene TRBV27 combines with J gene TRBJ2-3; TRBD2 is a possible D gene (5 bases). The CDR3 runs 17 residues. Trimming removed 6 bases from V and 0 bases from J, with 19 bases in between. Germline CDR1 and CDR2: MNHEY and SMNVEV (reference sequence). CDR3: CASRPGVPEESTDTQYF. The CDR3 DNA reads TGTGCCAGCAGGCCCGGGGTGCCCGAAGAGAGCACAGATACGCAGTATTTT.

This clonotype occurred many times. The chain has TRBV11-1 and TRBJ2-1; 13 positions agree with TRBD2. The ends lost 4 bases at V and 1 base at J; junction bases unmatched: 7. CDR1 and CDR2 from the germline V gene are SGHAT and FQDESV (reference sequence). The CDR3 length is 18 residues. CDR3 in amino acids: CASSSGLAGAKSYNEQFF. Here the CDR3 DNA reads TGTGCCAGCAGCTCCGGACTAGCGGGAGCGAAGTCCTACAATGAGCAGTTCTTC.

This clonotype occurred a few times. This sequence joins TRBV30 and TRBJ2-2, with TRBD2 as a possible D gene (5 bases). V was shortened by 4 bases and J by 0 bases, with 18 bases between the two germline ends. Per germline, CDR1 GTSNPN and CDR2 SVGIG (reference sequence). CDR3 length equals 17 residues. The CDR3 loop reads CAWKRRRHSANTGELFF. For the CDR3, the DNA is TGTGCCTGGAAGAGGAGGCGGCACAGCGCGAACACCGGGGAGCTGTTTTTT.